This TCR beta chain was sequenced during a study of T-cell memory formation after mild COVID-19. General study results and limits: Whether second-wave clones peaking at day 37 were SARS-CoV-2 specific went unconfirmed. The study found contracting CD4+ clones mainly in CM and EM and contracting CD8+ clones in EMRA. Pre-infection memory already had some responding clones, implying cross-reactive memory joined.

Via MiXCR, TCRdb re-called the 5' RACE reads, giving one row per CDR3 protein. Of over 6,500 distinct CDR3 sequences in the sample, roughly 31% were seen once. Ten or more counts support this clonotype. The target antigen is unknown. The germline V and J ends were trimmed by 2 bases and 5 bases, with 12 bases remaining between them. The CDR3 sequence is 14 residues long. From germline, CDR1 is MNHNY and CDR2 SVGAGI (reference sequence). This sequence joins TRBV6-6 and TRBJ1-1, with TRBD1 as a possible D gene (6 bases). This receptor was obtained from an adult woman who had mild COVID-19 (a few samples of this study predate the infection). Cell type and time point are not known. The specimen was PBMCs or a T cell subset sorted from them (not recorded which). CDR3 in DNA: TGTGCCAGCAGTTACCAGGGGTTGGGGACTGAAGCTTTCTTT. Translating gives CASSYQGLGTEAFF.